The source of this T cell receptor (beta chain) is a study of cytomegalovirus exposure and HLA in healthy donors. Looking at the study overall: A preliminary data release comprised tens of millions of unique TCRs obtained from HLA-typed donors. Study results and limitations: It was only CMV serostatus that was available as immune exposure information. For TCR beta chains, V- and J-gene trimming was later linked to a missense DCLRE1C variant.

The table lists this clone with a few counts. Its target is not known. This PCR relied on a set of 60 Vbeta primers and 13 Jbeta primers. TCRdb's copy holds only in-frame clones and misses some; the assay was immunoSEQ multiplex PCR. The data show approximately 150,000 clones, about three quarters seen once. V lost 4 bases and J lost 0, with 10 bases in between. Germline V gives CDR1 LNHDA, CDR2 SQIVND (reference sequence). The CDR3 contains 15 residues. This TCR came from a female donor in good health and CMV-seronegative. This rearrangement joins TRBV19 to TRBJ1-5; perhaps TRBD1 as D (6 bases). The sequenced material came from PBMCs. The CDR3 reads CASSTDRSSNQPQHF. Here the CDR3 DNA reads TGTGCCAGTAGTACCGACAGGTCTAGCAATCAGCCCCAGCATTTT.